What follows is one TCR beta chain and its context. Its specificity is unknown. Patients were all untreated before their thyroid surgery. The data derive from a study of metastatic and nonmetastatic thyroid tumors. About the study: The authors compared repertoires across blood and tumor or nodule tissue from malignant and benign thyroid patients. The study's findings and limits: When malignant thyroid tumors were compared with benign nodules, TCR beta diversity was reportedly significantly higher in the malignant tumors. This held in both blood and tumor samples.

TCRdb re-clonotyped the PCR reads through MiXCR. The repertoire holds 15,000 to 20,000 clones, with roughly 25% as singletons. The germline V gene has CDR1 MNHNS and CDR2 SASEGT. V lost 6 bases and J lost 0, with 9 bases in between. The CDR3 runs to 14 residues. The chain links TRBV6-1 to TRBJ1-3; weak D call: TRBD1 (6 bases). The sequence came from a female donor with papillary thyroid cancer or a benign thyroid nodule (not recorded which). Some clones in this sample may be carry-over from other donors' samples. Sample: adjacent normal tissue. The CDR3: CASRRDNSGNTIYF. Here the CDR3 DNA reads TGTGCCAGCAGGAGGGACAACTCTGGAAACACCATATATTTT.